These 25 T cell receptor beta chains were sequenced from one sample in a study of T cells in Graves' hyperthyroidism and ophthalmopathy. It was RNA transcripts that yielded the amplified TCR beta CDR3 regions. When the TCR CDR3 underwent first-round RT-PCR, the HTBI primer set was used. Each CDR3 protein is one row after TCRdb ran MiXCR on the multiplex PCR reads. The sample carries hundreds of thousands of distinct CDR3 sequences, 14% to 15% recorded once. Sequencing was performed on blood. The receptor set was obtained from a woman aged 35 to 49 with Graves' ophthalmopathy.

In this sample, this clonotype turned up a few times. This rearrangement joins TRBV18 to TRBJ2-7, with 12 nucleotides matching TRBD1. V lost 5 bases, J lost 4 bases, and 9 bases stayed unmatched. The CDR3 has 16 amino acids. CDR1 and CDR2 (germline): KGHSH, LQKENI. The CDR3 DNA follows: TGTGCCAGCTCATACCGGGCGGGACAGGGGGCATACGAGCAGTACTTC. This gives the protein CASSYRAGQGAYEQYF.

This sequence joins TRBV7-2 and TRBJ1-3, with a tentative D call TRBD1 (5 bases). The length of the CDR3 is 17 residues. V shed 0 bases and J shed 0 bases, with 12 bases lying between them. The germline V gene encodes CDR1 SGHTA and CDR2 FQGNSA. The CDR3 sequence: CASSLAGGPSSGNTIYF. For the CDR3, the DNA is TGTGCCAGCAGCTTAGCGGGGGGACCCAGCTCTGGAAACACCATATATTTT.

V usage is TRBV18 and J usage is TRBJ2-7; a possible D gene is TRBD2 (6 bases). Germline CDR1 reads KGHSH; CDR2 reads LQKENI. The CDR3 covers 14 residues. The V end lost 8 bases, the J end lost 3 bases, and 17 bases lay between the germline ends. This chain's CDR3 is CASARGSADYEQYF. CDR3 sequence (DNA): TGTGCCAGCGCACGGGGGAGCGCTGACTACGAGCAGTACTTC.

J is TRBJ2-5 and V is TRBV12-3 or TRBV12-4; 11 bases line up with TRBD2. This CDR3 has 14 residues. J lost 5 bases, V lost 8 bases, and 7 bases had no gene match. The CDR3 reads CASHSGRAWETQYF. DNA of the CDR3: TGTGCCAGCCATAGCGGGAGGGCCTGGGAGACCCAGTACTTC.

This clonotype was counted ten times or more. The J gene is TRBJ2-7, the V gene TRBV6-5; D gene uncertain. CDR1 and CDR2 (germline): MNHEY, SVGAGI. Trimming removed 0 bases at V and 2 bases at J, with 17 bases between. CDR3 size: 17 residues. The DNA for the CDR3 is TGTGCCAGCAGTTACTCGTCTGGCGGATCACGAGCCTACGAGCAGTACTTC. This sequence encodes CASSYSSGGSRAYEQYF.

Regarding this clonotype: This clone may be a read error of a much larger clone one base away. The chain employs TRBV11-3 and TRBJ2-7; tentatively, D is TRBD1 or TRBD2 (7 bases each). Germline loops: CDR1 SGHNT, CDR2 YENEEA. Between the trimmed V and J ends, which lost 5 bases and 7 bases, there was a span of 21 bases. The CDR3 covers 15 residues. The CDR3 loop is CASSLRDSREGEQYF. The CDR3 DNA sequence: TGTGCCAGCAGCCTCCGGGACAGTAGGGAGGGAGAGCAGTACTTC.

Many counts were recorded for this clonotype. This rearrangement joins TRBV28 to TRBJ2-7; TRBD2 matches 7 bases. The V gene's germline CDR1 is MDHEN and CDR2 SYDVKM. Trimming cost V 3 bases and J 3 bases; bases outside gene matches: 11. The CDR3 sequence is 16 residues long. CDR3 region: CASSLSAGEKLYEQYF. The CDR3 region has the DNA TGTGCCAGCAGTTTGAGTGCGGGAGAGAAACTCTACGAGCAGTACTTC.

In this sample, this clonotype turned up many times. V and J are TRBV4-2 and TRBJ2-7, with 9 nucleotides matching TRBD2. The junction had 5 bases not matched to a gene; V was cut back by 2 bases and J by 3 bases. The CDR3 is 15 residues long. Germline lookup yields CDR1 LGHNA and CDR2 YNFKEQ. CDR3 in amino acids: CASSQRGSGSYEQYF. CDR3 bases: TGTGCCAGCAGCCAAAGGGGTAGCGGGAGCTACGAGCAGTACTTC.

CDR3 amino acids: CATSTYEPGQGGDEQYF. The CDR3 nucleotides read TGTGCCACCAGCACATATGAACCCGGACAGGGAGGCGACGAGCAGTACTTC. The chain recombines TRBV15 with TRBJ2-7, with 8 bases that match TRBD1. Looked up from germline, CDR1 is LNHNV and CDR2 is YYDKDF (reference sequence). The CDR3 is 17 residues long. The ends lost 4 bases at V and 5 bases at J; junction bases unmatched: 16. Drawing the rest from reference TRBV15 and TRBJ2-7, the complete variable domain is DAMVIQNPRYQVTQFGKPVTLSCSQTLNHNVMYWYQQKSSQAPKLLFHYYDKDFNNEADTPDNFQSRRPNTSFCFLDIRSPGLGDTAMYLCATSTYEPGQGGDEQYFGPGTRLTVT.

This clonotype was observed at least ten times. The missing conserved phenylalanine or tryptophan at the end of this CDR3 makes a read error likely. The chain recombines TRBV6-8 with TRBJ1-1; D is uncertain. Germline V CDR1 and CDR2: MNHGY, SAAAGT. V shed 9 bases and J shed 6 bases, with 20 bases lying between them. This CDR3 region has 14 residues. As DNA, the CDR3 is TGTGCCAGGCTAGGTAGAAAGGACGACCCTGAAGCTTTCCTT. It yields the protein CARLGRKDDPEAFL.

This clonotype was counted ten times or more. The chain carries TRBV24-1 and TRBJ1-5; the D is unclear. The length of the CDR3 is 13 residues. Trimming removed 1 base from V and 6 bases from J, with 6 bases in between. Germline V CDR1 and CDR2: KGHDR, SFDVKD. CDR3 loop: CATSDFLGQPQHF. In nucleotides, the CDR3 is TGTGCCACCAGTGATTTTCTTGGTCAGCCCCAGCATTTT.

As regards this clonotype: This may come from a read error, since a much larger clone is one base off. The chain carries TRBV30 and TRBJ2-5, with D perhaps being TRBD1 or TRBD2 (5 bases each). Trimming shortened V by 2 bases and J by 4 bases, and 14 bases separated the two germline ends. Germline values: CDR1 GTSNPN, CDR2 SVGIG (reference sequence). This CDR3 contains 14 residues. The CDR3 coding sequence is TGTGCCTGGAGTCTACCCTGGGACCGAGAGACCCAGTACTTC. Translated: CAWSLPWDRETQYF.

The chain combines TRBV12-3 or TRBV12-4 with TRBJ2-7, with D perhaps given as TRBD1 or TRBD2 (5 bases each). V was trimmed by 6 bases and J by 0 bases, leaving 15 bases between them. The CDR3 length is 15 residues. The CDR3 DNA reads TGTGCCAGCAGCCCTGACAGAGGGAGCTCCTACGAGCAGTACTTC. Its protein is CASSPDRGSSYEQYF.

This clonotype was seen ten or more times. The rearrangement uses TRBV28 and TRBJ2-5; a possible D gene is TRBD1 (6 bases). The CDR3 has 14 residues. Germline CDR1 and CDR2: MDHEN and SYDVKM. The V end lost 4 bases, the J end lost 2 bases, and 11 bases lay between the germline ends. The CDR3 sequence: CASSSRTVQETQYF. The CDR3 nucleotides read TGTGCCAGCAGTTCAAGGACAGTTCAAGAGACCCAGTACTTC. Full variable domain (missing parts from reference TRBV28 and TRBJ2-5): DVKVTQSSRYLVKRTGEKVFLECVQDMDHENMFWYRQDPGLGLRLIYFSYDVKMKEKGDIPEGYSVSREKKERFSLILESASTNQTSMYLCASSSRTVQETQYFGPGTRLLVL.

The rearrangement joins TRBV6-2 or TRBV6-3 to TRBJ2-7; 8 bases are a match to TRBD1. The CDR3 covers 13 residues. In germline, CDR1 is MNHEY, CDR2 SVGEGT. The J segment lost 5 bases and the V segment lost 6 bases, leaving 6 bases of the junction unmatched. CDR3 nucleotides: TGTGCCAGCAGGCTTACGGACAGGGACGAGCAGTACTTC. Translation gives CASRLTDRDEQYF.

This clonotype has more than one count but fewer than ten. The J gene is TRBJ2-7, the V gene TRBV20-1; D is possibly TRBD1 (6 bases). The CDR3 is made up of 13 amino acids. Trimming shortened V by 3 bases and J by 3 bases, and 12 bases separated the two germline ends. CDR1 and CDR2 from the germline V gene are DFQATT and SNEGSKA (reference sequence). The CDR3 sequence: CSASWDKSYEQYF. Written as DNA, the CDR3 is TGCAGTGCTAGTTGGGACAAAAGCTACGAGCAGTACTTC.

The gene calls are TRBV19 and TRBJ1-1; D is possibly TRBD1 (6 bases). Trimming took off 4 bases at V and 7 bases at J, with 19 bases between the two ends. The CDR3 loop spans 15 amino acids. The germline V gene has CDR1 LNHDA and CDR2 SQIVND (reference sequence). Written as DNA, the CDR3 is TGTGCCAGTAGTAGGGACATTTGGGTTCTTGTTGAAGCTTTCTTT. Translating it yields CASSRDIWVLVEAFF.

The chain uses TRBV6-1 and TRBJ2-7; TRBD2 agrees at 7 bases. The germline gives CDR1 MNHNS, CDR2 SASEGT. This CDR3 has 14 amino acids. Losses at the gene ends were 7 bases for V and 3 bases for J; bases not matched to a gene: 9. CDR3 DNA sequence: TGTGCCAGCACCCCAGCGGGAAACGGCTACGAGCAGTACTTC. Amino acids: CASTPAGNGYEQYF.

The chain recombines TRBV7-3 with TRBJ2-5; 16 nucleotides agree with TRBD2. This CDR3 is 19 amino acids long. Germline assignment: CDR1 SGHTA and CDR2 FQGTGA. Germline trimming cut 1 base from V and 5 bases from J; bases unmatched to any gene: 10. The CDR3 bases are TGTGCCAGCAGCTTAAGGAGGGGGACTAGCGGGAGGGTTAGCGAGACCCAGTACTTC. It encodes CASSLRRGTSGRVSETQYF. The whole variable domain, remainder taken from reference TRBV7-3 and TRBJ2-5, is GAGVSQTPSNKVTEKGKYVELRCDPISGHTALYWYRQSLGQGPEFLIYFQGTGAADDSGLPNDRFFAVRPEGSVSTLKIQRTERGDSAVYLCASSLRRGTSGRVSETQYFGPGTRLLVL.

Only a few counts were recorded for this clonotype. The chain couples TRBV7-3 to TRBJ2-7; no definite D call. The CDR3 is 14 amino acids. Trimming left V 5 bases short and J 3 bases short, with 14 bases between. Germline V gives CDR1 SGHTA, CDR2 FQGTGA. The CDR3 loop reads CASSLYSTGYEQYF. In DNA form, the CDR3 reads TGTGCCAGCAGCCTCTATTCCACGGGCTACGAGCAGTACTTC.

This clonotype was seen many times. V and J are TRBV12-3 or TRBV12-4 and TRBJ2-7; D may be TRBD2 (6 bases). The CDR3 totals 15 residues. Between the trimmed V and J ends, which lost 6 bases and 4 bases, there was a span of 19 bases. This chain's CDR3 is CASSRSGSIGYEQYF. The CDR3 DNA is TGTGCCAGCAGCCGCTCCGGGAGCATAGGATACGAGCAGTACTTC.

This clonotype has just a few counts. This chain connects TRBV20-1 to TRBJ1-5; D unclear. The V gene's germline CDR1 is DFQATT and CDR2 SNEGSKA (reference sequence). The CDR3 runs to 14 residues. V was trimmed by 4 bases and J by 0 bases, leaving 10 bases between them. The CDR3 DNA is TGCAGTGCTATAACCGCTTCTAGCAATCAGCCCCAGCATTTT. Protein product: CSAITASSNQPQHF.

This clonotype was recorded at least ten times. This sequence joins TRBV6-1 and TRBJ1-1; 7 bases fit TRBD1. V lost 2 bases, J lost 2 bases, and 17 bases stayed unmatched. This CDR3 region has 19 residues. Looked up from germline, CDR1 is MNHNS and CDR2 is SASEGT. This CDR3 reads CASSETILSVTGSNTEAFF. The DNA for the CDR3 is TGTGCCAGCAGTGAAACGATCCTATCGGTGACAGGGAGTAACACTGAAGCTTTCTTT.

This chain uses TRBV20-1 with TRBJ2-4; D ambiguous. Germline assignment: CDR1 DFQATT and CDR2 SNEGSKA (reference sequence). CDR3 length: 15 residues. V lost 0 bases to trimming and J lost 0 bases, with 9 bases between them. CDR3 bases: TGCAGTGCTAGAGATCATGGGTTAGCCAAAAACATTCAGTACTTC. It specifies CSARDHGLAKNIQYF.

This clonotype was seen at least ten times. The V call is TRBV7-2, the J call TRBJ1-1; no definite D call. Looked up from germline, CDR1 is SGHTA and CDR2 is FQGNSA. Trimming cost V 1 base and J 3 bases, with 9 bases left between them. The CDR3 has 14 amino acids. The CDR3 region has the DNA TGTGCCAGCAGCTTAGTCCTAGGCTACACTGAAGCTTTCTTT. Translation: CASSLVLGYTEAFF.